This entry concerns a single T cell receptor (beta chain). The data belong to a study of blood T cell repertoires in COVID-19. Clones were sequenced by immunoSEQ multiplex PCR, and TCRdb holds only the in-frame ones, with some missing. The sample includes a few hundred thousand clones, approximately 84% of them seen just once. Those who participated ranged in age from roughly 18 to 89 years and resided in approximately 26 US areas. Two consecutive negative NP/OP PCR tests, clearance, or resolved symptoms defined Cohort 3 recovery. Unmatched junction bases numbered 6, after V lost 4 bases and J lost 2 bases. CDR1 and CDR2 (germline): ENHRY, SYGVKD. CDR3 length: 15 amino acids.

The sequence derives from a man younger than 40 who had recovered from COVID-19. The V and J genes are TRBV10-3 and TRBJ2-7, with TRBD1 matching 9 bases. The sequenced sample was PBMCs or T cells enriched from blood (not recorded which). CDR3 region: CAISVGTGSPYEQYF. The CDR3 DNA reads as TGTGCCATCAGTGTGGGGACAGGGTCTCCCTACGAGCAGTACTTC.